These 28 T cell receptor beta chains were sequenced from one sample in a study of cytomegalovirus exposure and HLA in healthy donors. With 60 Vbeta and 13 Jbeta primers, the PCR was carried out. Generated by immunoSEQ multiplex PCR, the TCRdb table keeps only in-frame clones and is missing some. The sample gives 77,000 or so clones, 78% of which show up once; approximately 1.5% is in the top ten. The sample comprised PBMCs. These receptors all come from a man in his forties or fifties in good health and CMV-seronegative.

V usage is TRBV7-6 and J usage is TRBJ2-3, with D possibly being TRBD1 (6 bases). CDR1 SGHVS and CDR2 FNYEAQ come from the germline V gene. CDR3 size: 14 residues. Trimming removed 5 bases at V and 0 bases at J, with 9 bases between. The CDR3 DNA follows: TGTGCCAGCAGCCCAGGGGCCAGCACAGATACGCAGTATTTT. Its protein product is CASSPGASTDTQYF.

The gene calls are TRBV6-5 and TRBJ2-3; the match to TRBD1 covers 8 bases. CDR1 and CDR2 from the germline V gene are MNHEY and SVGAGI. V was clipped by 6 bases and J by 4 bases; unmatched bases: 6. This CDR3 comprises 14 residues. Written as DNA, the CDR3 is TGTGCCAGCAGGAGGACAGGGAAATCAGATACGCAGTATTTT. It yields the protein CASRRTGKSDTQYF.

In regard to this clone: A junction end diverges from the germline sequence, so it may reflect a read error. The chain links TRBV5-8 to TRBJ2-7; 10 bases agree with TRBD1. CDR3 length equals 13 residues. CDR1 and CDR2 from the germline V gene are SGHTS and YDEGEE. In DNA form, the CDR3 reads TGTGCCAGCAGCAGGGGGACAGGGGTGAAACAAGGCTTC. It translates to CASSRGTGVKQGF.

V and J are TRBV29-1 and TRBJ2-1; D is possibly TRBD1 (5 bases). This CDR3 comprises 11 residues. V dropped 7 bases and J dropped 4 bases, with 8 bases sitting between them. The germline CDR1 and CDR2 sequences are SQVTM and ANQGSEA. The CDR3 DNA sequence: TGCAGCGGGGGCCCATACAATGAGCAGTTCTTC. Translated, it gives CSGGPYNEQFF.

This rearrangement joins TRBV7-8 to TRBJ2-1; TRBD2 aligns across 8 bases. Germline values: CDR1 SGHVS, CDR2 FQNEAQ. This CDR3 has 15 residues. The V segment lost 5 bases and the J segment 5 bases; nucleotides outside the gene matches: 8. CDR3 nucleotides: TGTGCCAGCAGCCCCCTAGCGGGCGCCAACAATGAGCAGTTCTTC. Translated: CASSPLAGANNEQFF.

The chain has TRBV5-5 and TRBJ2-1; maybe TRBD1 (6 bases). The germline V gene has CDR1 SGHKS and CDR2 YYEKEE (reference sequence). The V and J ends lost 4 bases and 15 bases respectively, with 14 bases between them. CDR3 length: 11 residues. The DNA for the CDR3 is TGTGCCAGCAGCCCCGGACAGTTTCGGTTCTTC. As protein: CASSPGQFRFF.

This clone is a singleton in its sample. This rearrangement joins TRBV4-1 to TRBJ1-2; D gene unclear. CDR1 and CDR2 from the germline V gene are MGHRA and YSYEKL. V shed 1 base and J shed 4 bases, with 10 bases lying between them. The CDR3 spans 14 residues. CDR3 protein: CASSQVSPVYGYTF. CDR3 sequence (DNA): TGCGCCAGCAGCCAAGTTTCGCCAGTCTATGGCTACACCTTC.

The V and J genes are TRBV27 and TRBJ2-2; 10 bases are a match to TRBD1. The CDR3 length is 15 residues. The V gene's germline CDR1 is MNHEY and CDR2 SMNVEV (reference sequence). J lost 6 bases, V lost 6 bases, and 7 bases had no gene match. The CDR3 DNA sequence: TGTGCCAGCAGCCGTGACAGGGGGCCGGCCGGGGAGCTGTTTTTT. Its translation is CASSRDRGPAGELFF.

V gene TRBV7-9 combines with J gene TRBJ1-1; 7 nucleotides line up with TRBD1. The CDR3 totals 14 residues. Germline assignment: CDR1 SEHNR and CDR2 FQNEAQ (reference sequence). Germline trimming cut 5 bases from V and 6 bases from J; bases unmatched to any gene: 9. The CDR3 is CASSGQEQGSEAFF. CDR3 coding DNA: TGTGCCAGCAGCGGACAGGAGCAGGGCTCTGAAGCTTTCTTT.

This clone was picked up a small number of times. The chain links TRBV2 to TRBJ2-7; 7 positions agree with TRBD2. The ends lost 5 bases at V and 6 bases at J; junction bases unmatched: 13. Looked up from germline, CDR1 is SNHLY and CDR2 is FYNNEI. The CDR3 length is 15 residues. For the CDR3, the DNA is TGTGCCAGCAGTTCTAGCGGCATTGGACCCTCCGAGCAGTACTTC. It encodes CASSSSGIGPSEQYF.

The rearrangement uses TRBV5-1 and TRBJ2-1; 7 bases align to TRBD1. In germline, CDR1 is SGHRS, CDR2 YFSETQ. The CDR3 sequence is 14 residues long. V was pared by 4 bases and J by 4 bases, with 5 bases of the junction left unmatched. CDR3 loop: CASSRETGYNEQFF. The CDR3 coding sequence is TGCGCCAGCAGCCGTGAGACAGGGTACAATGAGCAGTTCTTC.

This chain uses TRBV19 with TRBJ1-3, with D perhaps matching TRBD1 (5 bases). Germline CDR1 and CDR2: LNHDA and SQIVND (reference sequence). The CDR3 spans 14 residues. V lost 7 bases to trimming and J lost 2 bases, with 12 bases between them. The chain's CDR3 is CASTSDSAGNTIYF. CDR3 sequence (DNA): TGTGCCAGTACATCCGACAGCGCTGGAAACACCATATATTTT.

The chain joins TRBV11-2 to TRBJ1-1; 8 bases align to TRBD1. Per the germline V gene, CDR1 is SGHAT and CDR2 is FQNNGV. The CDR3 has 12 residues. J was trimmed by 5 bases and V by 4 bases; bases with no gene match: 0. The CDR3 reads CASSYRGTEAFF. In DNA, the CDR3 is TGTGCCAGCAGCTACAGGGGGACTGAAGCTTTCTTT.

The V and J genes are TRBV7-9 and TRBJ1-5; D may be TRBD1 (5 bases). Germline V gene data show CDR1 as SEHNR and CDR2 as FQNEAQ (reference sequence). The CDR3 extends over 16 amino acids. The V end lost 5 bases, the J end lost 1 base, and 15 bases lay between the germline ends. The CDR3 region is CASSNGGTSSNQPQHF. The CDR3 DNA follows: TGTGCCAGCAGCAATGGGGGGACCTCGAGCAATCAGCCCCAGCATTTT.

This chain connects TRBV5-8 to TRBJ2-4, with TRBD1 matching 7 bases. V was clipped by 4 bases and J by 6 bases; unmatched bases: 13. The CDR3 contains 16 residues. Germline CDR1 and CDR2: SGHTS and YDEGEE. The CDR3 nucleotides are TGTGCCAGCAGCCTGGACCGTTTAGACAGGGCAAACATTCAGTACTTC. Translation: CASSLDRLDRANIQYF. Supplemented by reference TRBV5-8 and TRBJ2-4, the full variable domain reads EAGVTQSPTHLIKTRGQQATLRCSPISGHTSVYWYQQALGLGLQFLLWYDEGEERNRGNFPPRFSGRQFPNYSSELNVNALELEDSALYLCASSLDRLDRANIQYFGAGTRLSVL.

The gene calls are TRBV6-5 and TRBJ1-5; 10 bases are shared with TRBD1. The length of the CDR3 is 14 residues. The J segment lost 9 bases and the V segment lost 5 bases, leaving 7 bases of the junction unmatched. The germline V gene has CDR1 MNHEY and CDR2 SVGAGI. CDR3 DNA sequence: TGTGCCAGCAGTACCGGACAGGGGGGTCGGCCCCAGCATTTT. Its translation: CASSTGQGGRPQHF.

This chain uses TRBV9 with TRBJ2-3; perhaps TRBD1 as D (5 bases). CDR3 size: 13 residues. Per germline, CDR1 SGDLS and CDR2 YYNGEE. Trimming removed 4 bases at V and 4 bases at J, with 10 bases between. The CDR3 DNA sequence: TGTGCCAGCAGCCCCCAGACAGCAGATACGCAGTATTTT. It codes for CASSPQTADTQYF.

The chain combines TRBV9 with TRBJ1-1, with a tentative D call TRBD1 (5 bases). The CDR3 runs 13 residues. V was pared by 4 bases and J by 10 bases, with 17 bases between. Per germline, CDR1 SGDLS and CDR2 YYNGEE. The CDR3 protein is CASSPPGLSGAFF. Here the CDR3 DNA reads TGTGCCAGCAGCCCGCCGGGACTCTCCGGAGCTTTCTTT.

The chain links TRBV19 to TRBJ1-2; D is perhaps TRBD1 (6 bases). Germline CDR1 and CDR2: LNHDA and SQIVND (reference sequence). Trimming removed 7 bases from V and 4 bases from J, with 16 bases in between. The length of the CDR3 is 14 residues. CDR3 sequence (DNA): TGTGCCAGTACTAAGTTTAAGACAGGCTATGGCTACACCTTC. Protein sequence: CASTKFKTGYGYTF.

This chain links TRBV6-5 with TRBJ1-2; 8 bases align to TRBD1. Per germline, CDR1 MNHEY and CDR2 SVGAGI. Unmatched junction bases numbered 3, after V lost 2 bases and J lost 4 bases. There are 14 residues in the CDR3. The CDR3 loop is CASSYQGAGYGYTF. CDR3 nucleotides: TGTGCCAGCAGTTACCAGGGGGCGGGCTATGGCTACACCTTC.

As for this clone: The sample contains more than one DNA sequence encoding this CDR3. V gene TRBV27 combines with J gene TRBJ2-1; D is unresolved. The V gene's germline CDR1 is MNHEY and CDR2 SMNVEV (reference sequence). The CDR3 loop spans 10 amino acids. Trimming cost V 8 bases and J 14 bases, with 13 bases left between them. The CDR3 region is CASRGPPEFF. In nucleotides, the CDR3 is TGTGCCAGCCGCGGCCCCCCGGAGTTCTTC.

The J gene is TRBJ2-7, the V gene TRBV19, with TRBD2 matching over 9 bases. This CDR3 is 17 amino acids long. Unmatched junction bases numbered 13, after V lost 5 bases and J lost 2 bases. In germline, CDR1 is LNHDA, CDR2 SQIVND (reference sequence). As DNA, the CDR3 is TGTGCCAGTAGTGCCCGTTCCGGGACTAGCTCAACCTACGAGCAGTACTTC. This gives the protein CASSARSGTSSTYEQYF.

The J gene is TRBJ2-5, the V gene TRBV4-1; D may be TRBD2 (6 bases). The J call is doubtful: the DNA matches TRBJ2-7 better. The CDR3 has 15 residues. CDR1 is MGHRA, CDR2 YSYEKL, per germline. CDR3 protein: CASSQGAGSSYEQYF. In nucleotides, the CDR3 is TGCGCCAGCAGCCAAGGGGCCGGGAGCTCCTACGAGCAGTACTTC.

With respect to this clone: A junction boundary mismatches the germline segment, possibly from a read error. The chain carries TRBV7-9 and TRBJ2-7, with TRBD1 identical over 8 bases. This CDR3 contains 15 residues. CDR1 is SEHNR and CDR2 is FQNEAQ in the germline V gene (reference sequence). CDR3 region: CSSSLLQGDVYEQYF. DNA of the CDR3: TGTTCCAGCAGCTTATTACAGGGGGATGTTTACGAGCAGTACTTC.

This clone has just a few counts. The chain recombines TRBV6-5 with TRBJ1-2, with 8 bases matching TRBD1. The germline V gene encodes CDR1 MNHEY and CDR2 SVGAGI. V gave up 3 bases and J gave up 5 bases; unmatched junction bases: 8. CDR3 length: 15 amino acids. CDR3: CASSYIDRGAYGYTF. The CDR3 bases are TGTGCCAGCAGTTATATCGACAGGGGAGCATATGGCTACACCTTC.

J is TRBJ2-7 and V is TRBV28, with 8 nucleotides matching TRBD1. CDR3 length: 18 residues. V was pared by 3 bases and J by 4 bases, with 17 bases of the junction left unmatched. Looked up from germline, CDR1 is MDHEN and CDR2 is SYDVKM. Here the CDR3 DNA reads TGTGCCAGCAGTTTGATGGGTAGATGGGGTGACAGGGGTTACGAGCAGTACTTC. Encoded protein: CASSLMGRWGDRGYEQYF.

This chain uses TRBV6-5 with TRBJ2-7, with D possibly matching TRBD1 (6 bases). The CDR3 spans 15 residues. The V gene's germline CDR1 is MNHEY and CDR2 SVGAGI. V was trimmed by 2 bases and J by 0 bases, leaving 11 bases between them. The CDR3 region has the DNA TGTGCCAGCAGTTACAGCCCAGGGGACTCCTACGAGCAGTACTTC. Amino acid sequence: CASSYSPGDSYEQYF.

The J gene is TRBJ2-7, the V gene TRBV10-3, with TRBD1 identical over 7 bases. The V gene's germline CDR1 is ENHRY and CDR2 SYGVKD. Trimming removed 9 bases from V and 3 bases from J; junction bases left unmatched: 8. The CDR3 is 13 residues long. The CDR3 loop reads CAITGQKDYEQYF. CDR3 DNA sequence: TGTGCCATAACGGGACAGAAAGACTACGAGCAGTACTTC.